Shown below are 25 T cell receptor beta chains from a single sample sequenced in a study of T cells expressing NK-cell markers. Reprocessing the 5' RACE reads, TCRdb reports a single entry for every CDR3 protein and omits DNA. The sample table sets out approximately 460,000 distinct CDR3 sequences. The sample consisted of blood T cells: a sorted CD56 or NKG2C T cell subset, CD4+ or CD8+ T cells, or bulk PBMC T cells (not recorded which). The receptors originated from a woman aged 18-70 years in good health.

This rearrangement joins TRBV28 to TRBJ2-7; TCRdb designates TRBD1, a call that cannot be tested without DNA. CDR1 MDHEN and CDR2 SYDVKM come from the germline V gene. The length of the CDR3 is 14 residues. Here the CDR3 reads CASSGTGGHYEQYF.

The V gene is TRBV23-1, the J gene TRBJ1-1; TCRdb calls TRBD1, which cannot be checked without DNA. TRBV23-1 is reported as an ORF; its role is uncertain. The CDR3 consists of 14 residues. CDR3 amino acids: CASAPSRVNTEAFF.

The CDR3 protein is CASRPTGAGATEAFF. V usage is TRBV4-2 and J usage is TRBJ1-1; TCRdb proposes TRBD1, but this gene call is untestable without DNA. Germline assignment: CDR1 LGHNA and CDR2 YNFKEQ. The CDR3 contains 15 residues.

The chain links TRBV25-1 to TRBJ2-5; TCRdb names TRBD1, which stays unverified in the absence of DNA. The germline gives CDR1 MGHDK, CDR2 SYGVNS. CDR3 size: 16 residues. The CDR3 loop reads CASSQRPQGIQETQYF.

This sequence joins TRBV29-1 and TRBJ1-2; the D gene TCRdb calls, TRBD1, cannot be checked with no DNA. The CDR3 runs to 15 residues. Germline V lookup: CDR1 SQVTM, CDR2 ANQGSEA. The chain's CDR3 is CSVEERSVTGIGYTF.

The chain combines TRBV7-9 with TRBJ2-3; TCRdb selects TRBD2, and the lack of DNA leaves this call unchecked. The CDR3 runs 14 residues. Germline-derived CDR1 and CDR2 are SEHNR and FQNEAQ (reference sequence). This chain's CDR3 is CASSSRTRLDTQYF.

The chain is built from TRBV10-3 and TRBJ2-7; TCRdb's D gene call, TRBD1, goes unchecked for lack of DNA. Germline V gene lookup returns CDR1 ENHRY and CDR2 SYGVKD. The CDR3 is 15 residues long. The CDR3 reads CAISGTGTGGGEQYF.

The V call is TRBV7-9, the J call TRBJ2-7; the TCRdb call, TRBD2, lacks DNA for checking. The germline V gene encodes CDR1 SEHNR and CDR2 FQNEAQ (reference sequence). The CDR3 contains 14 residues. The CDR3 loop is CASRTSGASYEQYF.

The J gene is TRBJ2-1, the V gene TRBV12-3 or TRBV12-4; checking the TCRdb D call of TRBD2 is not possible without DNA. This CDR3 is built from 14 residues. Here the CDR3 reads CASTSSGRSSEQFF.

The CDR3 sequence: CASSLRLSKNTEAFF. The gene calls are TRBV5-6 and TRBJ1-1. Germline loops: CDR1 SGHDT, CDR2 YYEEEE. This CDR3 has 15 residues.

The chain has TRBV6-2 or TRBV6-3 and TRBJ2-7; as DNA is missing, the TRBD1 call by TCRdb cannot be tested. The CDR3 runs 12 residues. Per the germline V gene, CDR1 is MNHEY and CDR2 is SVGEGT. Here the CDR3 reads CASRTDSYEQYF.

The chain links TRBV18 to TRBJ1-1; TCRdb's D call of TRBD1 is untestable without DNA. The V gene's germline CDR1 is KGHSH and CDR2 LQKENI. CDR3 size: 16 residues. CDR3 residues: CASSPRNRPANTEAFF. Looking up the rest from reference TRBV18 and TRBJ1-1 gives the full variable domain: NAGVMQNPRHLVRRRGQEARLRCSPMKGHSHVYWYRQLPEEGLKFMVYLQKENIIDESGMPKERFSAEFPKEGPSILRIQQVVRGDSAAYFCASSPRNRPANTEAFFGQGTRLTVV.

This chain uses TRBV28 with TRBJ1-1. Germline values: CDR1 MDHEN, CDR2 SYDVKM. The length of the CDR3 is 11 residues. The CDR3 sequence is CASSQLGEAFF.

This chain links TRBV7-6 with TRBJ1-1; TCRdb proposes TRBD1, but this gene call is untestable without DNA. The CDR3 runs to 14 residues. Looked up from germline, CDR1 is SGHVS and CDR2 is FNYEAQ. CDR3 sequence reads: CASSAGTEYTEAFF.

This chain uses TRBV7-3 with TRBJ2-5. The CDR3 loop spans 14 amino acids. The germline gives CDR1 SGHTA, CDR2 FQGTGA. The CDR3 protein is CASSFGSRQETQYF.

The chain uses TRBV7-3 and TRBJ2-1; TCRdb selects TRBD1, and the lack of DNA leaves this call unchecked. CDR1 and CDR2 from the germline V gene are SGHTA and FQGTGA. There are 15 residues in the CDR3. The CDR3 reads CASSLTRGLYNEQFF.

The V gene is TRBV28, the J gene TRBJ2-3; TCRdb's D call of TRBD2 is untestable without DNA. The CDR3 is made up of 14 amino acids. Germline CDR1 MDHEN, CDR2 SYDVKM. Here the CDR3 reads CASTSAGVGDTQYF.

The CDR3 reads CASSQDGAGNTEAFF. The rearrangement links TRBV4-3 to TRBJ1-1; TCRdb reports TRBD1, a call that lacks DNA to check it against. Germline CDR1 is LGHNA and CDR2 is YSLEER. The CDR3 is 15 residues long.

The CDR3 loop is CASIPSAGALTDTQYF. The chain joins TRBV6-2 or TRBV6-3 to TRBJ2-3; TCRdb outputs TRBD1, but without DNA this stays unchecked. Germline V lookup: CDR1 MNHEY, CDR2 SVGEGT. The CDR3 runs 16 residues.

The chain links TRBV30 to TRBJ2-6; the TCRdb D gene call, TRBD1, has no DNA to confirm it. The CDR3 has 15 amino acids. Germline V gene sequence: CDR1 GTSNPN, CDR2 SVGIG (reference sequence). The CDR3 here is CAWSQGSSGANVLTF.

The gene calls are TRBV11-3 and TRBJ2-3; there is no DNA to check the TCRdb D call of TRBD1. The CDR3 spans 15 residues. Germline loops: CDR1 SGHNT, CDR2 YENEEA. The CDR3 reads CASSSGGTSTDTQYF.

This sequence joins TRBV27 and TRBJ1-2; TCRdb selects TRBD1, and the lack of DNA leaves this call unchecked. The length of the CDR3 is 13 residues. CDR1 is MNHEY, CDR2 SMNVEV, per germline (reference sequence). CDR3 sequence: CASSPWRGAGYTF.

V gene TRBV12-3 or TRBV12-4 combines with J gene TRBJ2-3. The CDR3 totals 15 residues. The CDR3 sequence is CASSVRLPTMDTQYF.

V is TRBV20-1 and J is TRBJ2-7; the TRBD2 assignment by TCRdb is unverifiable without DNA. The length of the CDR3 is 18 residues. CDR1 is DFQATT, CDR2 SNEGSKA, per germline (reference sequence). CDR3 region: CSARAPGEGTSGIYEQYF.

The V gene is TRBV29-1, the J gene TRBJ2-5; TCRdb lists TRBD1, though no DNA is available to test this call. There are 14 residues in the CDR3. CDR1 and CDR2 (germline): SQVTM, ANQGSEA. The CDR3 region is CSVPDRAYQETQYF.